What follows are 23 T cell receptor beta chains derived from one specimen sequenced in a study of cytotoxic CD8 clonotypes in ibrutinib-treated CLL. Using immunoSEQ multiplex PCR, the repertoire was profiled, and TCRdb retains in-frame clones only, with some absent. In the table there are 100,000 or so clones, under 70% of which are singletons. Sequenced material: PBMCs, taken after 24 months of ibrutinib treatment. The receptor source for this set is a human donor with chronic lymphocytic leukemia.

The chain employs TRBV30 and TRBJ2-1, with D tentatively TRBD1 or TRBD2 (5 bases each). Germline V lookup: CDR1 GTSNPN, CDR2 SVGIG (reference sequence). V was pared by 1 base and J by 7 bases, with 11 bases between. The CDR3 runs to 13 residues. The CDR3 protein is CAWSGGKGNEQFF. DNA of the CDR3: TGTGCCTGGAGTGGGGGGAAGGGTAATGAGCAGTTCTTC.

The V gene is TRBV9, the J gene TRBJ1-6, with D hard to call. Trimming took off 0 bases at V and 4 bases at J, with 8 bases between the two ends. This CDR3 contains 15 residues. Germline V gene sequence: CDR1 SGDLS, CDR2 YYNGEE. The CDR3 is CASSVGYGYNSPLHF. As DNA, the CDR3 is TGTGCCAGCAGCGTAGGGTACGGGTATAATTCACCCCTCCACTTT.

There are a few counts of this clone. CDR3 region: CASRSGTGGLADEQYF. In DNA, the CDR3 is TGTGCCAGCAGATCCGGGACAGGGGGTTTAGCGGACGAGCAGTACTTC. The J gene is TRBJ2-7, the V gene TRBV25-1, with 11 bases matching TRBD1. This CDR3 contains 16 residues. The junction had 12 bases not matched to a gene; V was cut back by 6 bases and J by 5 bases. Germline V gene sequence: CDR1 MGHDK, CDR2 SYGVNS.

The chain combines TRBV18 with TRBJ1-1, with TRBD1 matching over 8 bases. This CDR3 has 15 residues. The V segment lost 3 bases and the J segment 2 bases; nucleotides outside the gene matches: 5. The germline V gene has CDR1 KGHSH and CDR2 LQKENI. CDR3 residues: CASSPFGQGNTEAFF. DNA for the CDR3: TGTGCCAGCTCACCTTTCGGACAGGGTAACACTGAAGCTTTCTTT.

The gene calls are TRBV11-1 and TRBJ2-3; 8 bases match TRBD2. Germline V CDR1 and CDR2: SGHAT, FQDESV (reference sequence). This CDR3 is 16 amino acids long. J gave up 7 bases and V 5 bases, and 14 bases lay outside the gene matches. The CDR3 is CASSQSGTRVSNTQYF. The DNA for the CDR3 is TGTGCCAGCAGCCAGTCCGGGACTAGAGTTTCGAATACGCAGTATTTT.

This chain connects TRBV7-2 to TRBJ2-4, with D perhaps given as TRBD1 or TRBD2 (6 bases each). The CDR3 runs to 15 residues. The V end lost 5 bases, the J end lost 9 bases, and 20 bases lay between the germline ends. Germline V CDR1 and CDR2: SGHTA, FQGNSA. The CDR3 nucleotides are TGTGCCAGCAGCCCCCGGGCTAGGGGGGATGGCATTCAGTACTTC. Amino acids: CASSPRARGDGIQYF.

This clone has only a few counts. J is TRBJ2-7 and V is TRBV5-8; 9 positions agree with TRBD1. The CDR3 has 15 amino acids. After removal of 4 bases from V and 0 bases from J, the junction contained 5 bases not matched to a gene. Germline V CDR1 and CDR2: SGHTS, YDEGEE. In nucleotides, the CDR3 is TGTGCCAGCAGCCCCGGGACAGGGAGCTCCTACGAGCAGTACTTC. Amino acid sequence: CASSPGTGSSYEQYF.

The V and J genes are TRBV6-1 and TRBJ2-3; the D call may be TRBD1 or TRBD2 (5 bases each). Trimming removed 6 bases at V and 4 bases at J, with 14 bases between. Germline V gene data show CDR1 as MNHNS and CDR2 as SASEGT. This CDR3 has 14 amino acids. CDR3 nucleotides: TGTGCCAGCAGGTTTCCGCTGGGGGCAGATACGCAGTATTTT. Protein product: CASRFPLGADTQYF.

J is TRBJ2-6 and V is TRBV10-1; D tentatively reads TRBD1 or TRBD2 (5 bases each). Trimming removed 7 bases from V and 2 bases from J, with 24 bases in between. The CDR3 consists of 19 residues. Germline V gene sequence: CDR1 WNHNN, CDR2 SYGVQD (reference sequence). CDR3: CASIIKRPGPLAGANVLTF. The CDR3 DNA follows: TGCGCCAGCATCATTAAACGCCCGGGACCCCTAGCTGGGGCCAACGTCCTGACTTTC.

The J gene is TRBJ2-3, the V gene TRBV7-2; tentatively, D is TRBD1 (6 bases). Germline V CDR1 and CDR2: SGHTA, FQGNSA. Trimming removed 5 bases from V and 0 bases from J, with 9 bases in between. This CDR3 is built from 14 residues. In DNA, the CDR3 is TGTGCCAGCAGCGCACAGGGAAGCACAGATACGCAGTATTTT. This codes for CASSAQGSTDTQYF.

The chain employs TRBV27 and TRBJ2-1; 9 positions match TRBD2. In germline, CDR1 is MNHEY, CDR2 SMNVEV (reference sequence). CDR3 size: 15 residues. V shed 0 bases and J 9 bases; nucleotides not matched to a gene: 6. The CDR3 nucleotides read TGTGCCAGCAGTTTATCTGGGACTAGCAGGAGTGAGCAGTTCTTC. Its translation is CASSLSGTSRSEQFF.

The chain uses TRBV6-1 and TRBJ2-3; TRBD1 aligns across 11 bases. V lost 7 bases and J lost 4; bases outside the gene matches: 4. Germline values: CDR1 MNHNS, CDR2 SASEGT. The CDR3 loop spans 14 amino acids. CDR3 DNA: TGTGCCAGCAAGCCGGGACAGGGGGCAGATACGCAGTATTTT. Protein: CASKPGQGADTQYF.

The V and J genes are TRBV18 and TRBJ1-1; D might be TRBD1 (6 bases). The V gene lost 8 bases and the J gene lost 1 base, with 14 bases spanning the gap. The length of the CDR3 is 14 residues. The germline V gene has CDR1 KGHSH and CDR2 LQKENI. The CDR3 DNA sequence: TGTGCCAGCGTCGCTGGGACACCGAACACTGAAGCTTTCTTT. It encodes CASVAGTPNTEAFF. The full variable domain, with the rest looked up from reference TRBV18 and TRBJ1-1, is NAGVMQNPRHLVRRRGQEARLRCSPMKGHSHVYWYRQLPEEGLKFMVYLQKENIIDESGMPKERFSAEFPKEGPSILRIQQVVRGDSAAYFCASVAGTPNTEAFFGQGTRLTVV.

The chain joins TRBV11-3 to TRBJ2-5; possible D gene TRBD2, 6 bases. The V and J ends lost 1 base and 2 bases respectively, with 11 bases between them. Per germline, CDR1 SGHNT and CDR2 YENEEA. This CDR3 comprises 15 residues. Here the CDR3 DNA reads TGTGCCAGCAGCTTAGGGGAGGCAGAACAAGAGACCCAGTACTTC. The encoded protein is CASSLGEAEQETQYF. The entire variable domain, with the rest obtained from reference TRBV11-3 and TRBJ2-5, is as follows: EAGVVQSPRYKIIEKKQPVAFWCNPISGHNTLYWYLQNLGQGPELLIRYENEEAVDDSQLPKDRFSAERLKGVDSTLKIQPAELGDSAVYLCASSLGEAEQETQYFGPGTRLLVL.

The chain is built from TRBV27 and TRBJ2-7; the D is unclear. The CDR3 totals 13 residues. V lost 4 bases, J lost 6 bases, and 13 bases lay in between. In germline, CDR1 is MNHEY, CDR2 SMNVEV (reference sequence). The CDR3 here is CASSSPLWGEQYF. The CDR3 nucleotides are TGTGCCAGCAGTTCCCCTCTTTGGGGCGAGCAGTACTTC.

This clone appeared a few times. The V and J genes are TRBV5-1 and TRBJ2-6; D is undetermined. The length of the CDR3 is 14 residues. V was clipped by 5 bases and J by 1 base, with 7 bases between them. The germline V gene has CDR1 SGHRS and CDR2 YFSETQ. The CDR3 DNA reads as TGCGCCAGCAGTGTGAGATCTGGGGCCAACGTCCTGACTTTC. This codes for CASSVRSGANVLTF.

This chain uses TRBV4-1 with TRBJ1-1, with 10 bases identical to TRBD1. V was pared by 4 bases and J by 4 bases, with 6 bases of the junction left unmatched. The CDR3 has 15 amino acids. Germline assignment: CDR1 MGHRA and CDR2 YSYEKL. Here the CDR3 DNA reads TGCGCCAGCAGCCGTGGGACAGGGGAGGGCACTGAAGCTTTCTTT. It codes for CASSRGTGEGTEAFF.

The chain has TRBV18 and TRBJ2-1, with TRBD1 matching 7 bases. The CDR3 sequence is 15 residues long. V gave up 4 bases and J gave up 4 bases; unmatched junction bases: 7. Germline-derived CDR1 and CDR2 are KGHSH and LQKENI. CDR3 sequence: CASSRGRTGYNEQFF. CDR3 nucleotides: TGTGCCAGCTCACGAGGTCGGACAGGATACAATGAGCAGTTCTTC.

This chain joins TRBV29-1 and TRBJ2-7; 9 nucleotides match TRBD1. Germline CDR1 SQVTM, CDR2 ANQGSEA. J gave up 5 bases and V 6 bases, and 8 bases lay outside the gene matches. This CDR3 is 13 amino acids long. Here the CDR3 reads CSVAGTGFNEQYF. The CDR3, as DNA: TGCAGCGTAGCCGGGACAGGGTTTAACGAGCAGTACTTC.

The chain joins TRBV7-9 to TRBJ1-1, with D possibly being TRBD1 (6 bases). With 10 bases removed from V and 2 bases from J, the gap between germline ends came to 17 bases. Germline V lookup: CDR1 SEHNR, CDR2 FQNEAQ (reference sequence). The CDR3 contains 14 residues. This chain's CDR3 is CATLTGPGNTEAFF. The CDR3 nucleotides are TGTGCCACCTTAACAGGGCCTGGAAACACTGAAGCTTTCTTT.

The chain employs TRBV30 and TRBJ1-2; no reliable D call. The CDR3 has 13 residues. CDR1 is GTSNPN and CDR2 is SVGIG in the germline V gene (reference sequence). Between the trimmed V and J ends, which lost 0 bases and 7 bases, there was a span of 12 bases. The CDR3 DNA sequence: TGTGCCTGGAGTGTCCCGCGGACTAGTGGCTACACCTTC. Amino acids: CAWSVPRTSGYTF. Supplemented by reference TRBV30 and TRBJ1-2, the full variable domain reads SQTIHQWPATLVQPVGSPLSLECTVEGTSNPNLYWYRQAAGRGLQLLFYSVGIGQISSEVPQNLSASRPQDRQFILSSKKLLLSDSGFYLCAWSVPRTSGYTFGSGTRLTVV.

The gene calls are TRBV30 and TRBJ2-7; 7 positions match TRBD2. The trim removed 3 bases at V and 0 bases at J, leaving 5 bases unmatched. Germline CDR1 GTSNPN, CDR2 SVGIG (reference sequence). The CDR3 is 14 residues long. CDR3 sequence reads: CAWSAGEGSYEQYF. In DNA form, the CDR3 reads TGTGCCTGGAGCGCTGGGGAGGGCTCCTACGAGCAGTACTTC.

The rearrangement uses TRBV18 and TRBJ1-1, with 7 positions matching TRBD1. Germline CDR1 and CDR2: KGHSH and LQKENI. This CDR3 is built from 14 residues. With V trimmed by 2 bases and J by 0 bases, 0 bases remained unmatched. CDR3 sequence reads: CASSPGQVNTEAFF. The CDR3 DNA reads as TGTGCCAGCTCACCAGGACAGGTGAACACTGAAGCTTTCTTT.